Each of the 9 T cell receptor beta chains below was sequenced from the same sample in a study of T cells in women clearing cervical HPV infection. Generated by immunoSEQ multiplex PCR, the TCRdb table keeps only in-frame clones and is missing some. Here the sample table reports about 37,000 clones. The sequenced sample consisted of blood buffy coat. These receptors all stem from a woman between 18 and 75 years old with a cervical HPV16 infection that either progressed to CIN3+ or cleared (not recorded which).

Points on this clone: The DNA ends 3 residues before the CDR3 does, and the rest of the CDR3 is filled in from the germline J gene. The chain carries TRBV20-1 and TRBJ2-3; D may be TRBD1 (6 bases). CDR3 length equals 12 residues. Germline V gene sequence: CDR1 DFQATT, CDR2 SNEGSKA (reference sequence). CDR3 bases read: TGCAGTGTTGGACAGCCTAATCAGCCG. Amino acids: CSVGQPNQP. The CDR3 in full is CSVGQPNQPQYF.

A remark on this clone: The read ends 3 residues before the CDR3 terminus; that terminus is restored from the germline J gene. The genes are TRBV10-3 and TRBJ2-2; 12 nucleotides agree with TRBD2. This CDR3 spans 17 amino acids. Germline loops: CDR1 ENHRY, CDR2 SYGVKD. With V trimmed by 8 bases and J by 7 bases, 14 bases remained unmatched. The CDR3 here is CAIGLTSGRRVVGELFF. The DNA read from the CDR3 is TGTGCCATCGGTCTGACTAGCGGGAGAAGAGTAGTCGGGGAG.

About this clone itself: The read gets to within 3 residues of the CDR3 end, and the germline J gene fills in the rest. The rearrangement joins TRBV5-1 to TRBJ1-2; 11 positions match TRBD1. The V segment lost 5 bases and the J segment 4 bases; nucleotides outside the gene matches: 4. CDR3 size: 14 residues. Germline CDR1 SGHRS, CDR2 YFSETQ. CDR3 loop: CASRPGQGGYGYTF. The CDR3 bases that were read are TGCGCCAGCAGACCGGGACAGGGGGGCTATGGC.

As concerns this clone: Sequencing ends 3 residues short of the CDR3 end; the germline J gene provides the rest. This sequence joins TRBV19 and TRBJ1-1; possible D gene TRBD1, 6 bases. V shed 9 bases and J shed 7 bases, with 21 bases lying between them. Germline-derived CDR1 and CDR2 are LNHDA and SQIVND (reference sequence). The CDR3 runs 14 residues. The part of the CDR3 DNA that was read is TGTGCCAGCCCAAAAGGGGGTTTGGATGGTGAA. Translating gives CASPKGGLDGE. The entire CDR3 protein reads CASPKGGLDGEAFF.

Details on this clone: The read ends 3 residues early relative to the CDR3; the germline J gene fills the gap. V is TRBV20-1 and J is TRBJ2-5, with 8 bases that match TRBD1. This CDR3 has 13 residues. With 5 bases clipped from V and 1 base from J, the junction kept 3 bases outside the gene matches. Germline V CDR1 and CDR2: DFQATT, SNEGSKA (reference sequence). The CDR3 is CSAPQGAQETQYF. The DNA read from the CDR3 is TGCAGTGCTCCCCAGGGGGCCCAAGAGACC.

CDR3 sequence: CASRGGRLTATQYF. The part of the CDR3 DNA that was read is TGTGCCAGCAGGGGGGGGAGGTTGACCGCGACC. V is TRBV7-9 and J is TRBJ2-5; 7 nucleotides line up with TRBD2. The read gets to within 3 residues of the CDR3 end, and the germline J gene fills in the rest. The CDR3 extends over 14 amino acids. In germline, CDR1 is SEHNR, CDR2 FQNEAQ (reference sequence). J gave up 7 bases and V 6 bases, and 11 bases lay outside the gene matches.

In regard to this clone: The CDR3 is cut off 3 residues early in the read; its end comes from the germline J gene. The V gene is TRBV19, the J gene TRBJ1-1, with a weak D call TRBD1 (6 bases). The CDR3 contains 13 residues. Between the trimmed V and J ends, which lost 10 bases and 4 bases, there was a span of 16 bases. The germline V gene encodes CDR1 LNHDA and CDR2 SQIVND (reference sequence). Incomplete CDR3 DNA: TGTGCCACCTCGCCCAGCAGGGGCACTGAA. This encodes CATSPSRGTE. The entire CDR3 is CATSPSRGTEAFF.

A note on this clone: Read data end 3 residues before the CDR3 end; the end is taken from the germline J gene. The chain couples TRBV5-1 to TRBJ2-5; no clear D gene. The CDR3 is 14 residues long. V lost 4 bases to trimming and J lost 2 bases, with 12 bases between them. CDR1 is SGHRS and CDR2 is YFSETQ in the germline V gene. CDR3 DNA, as far as it was read: TGCGCCAGCAGCCCCGGGTCGGGTCAAGAGACC. It encodes CASSPGSGQET. The whole CDR3 protein reads CASSPGSGQETQYF.

Concerning this clone itself: The missing CDR3 end, 3 residues past where the read stops, is filled in from the germline J gene. V gene TRBV19 combines with J gene TRBJ1-2; D unclear. This CDR3 spans 16 amino acids. Germline V gene sequence: CDR1 LNHDA, CDR2 SQIVND (reference sequence). The CDR3 spells CASSLQTSSLHNDYTF. CDR3 DNA (partial): TGTGCCAGTAGTCTACAGACTAGCTCCCTACACAATGAC.